The 18 T cell receptor beta chains reported below all come from one sample, sequenced in a study of blood T cell repertoires in COVID-19 (dated by TCRdb to the early 2020s). The library relied on the immunoSEQ multiplex PCR assay. The immuneACCESS repertoire file appears here via TCRdb, limited to in-frame rearrangements. These files lack a portion of the clones; in checked studies, under half of the deficit traces to unresolved V genes, and the cause of the others is not known. The sample table lists around 99,000 clones, 75% to 90% of them with a count of one. About 6.6% of the sample belongs to the ten largest clones. What was sequenced was peripheral blood. All receptors come from a woman aged 45-65 years with acute or convalescent COVID-19.

The chain uses TRBV18 and TRBJ2-5; tentative D call: TRBD1 (6 bases). The V gene's germline CDR1 is KGHSH and CDR2 LQKENI. CDR3 length: 14 amino acids. Trimming shortened V by 6 bases and J by 5 bases, and 16 bases separated the two germline ends. This CDR3 is CASSPLNQGETQYF. The CDR3 DNA reads TGTGCCAGCTCTCCTTTAAACCAGGGGGAGACCCAGTACTTC.

This rearrangement joins TRBV5-1 to TRBJ1-1; TRBD1 is a possible D gene (6 bases). V dropped 4 bases and J dropped 1 base, with 14 bases sitting between them. Germline V gives CDR1 SGHRS, CDR2 YFSETQ. The CDR3 consists of 15 residues. CDR3 protein: CASSPLYRANTEAFF. The CDR3 DNA reads TGCGCCAGCAGCCCTTTGTACAGGGCGAACACTGAAGCTTTCTTT.

This sequence joins TRBV4-2 and TRBJ2-2; TRBD1 matches 10 bases. This CDR3 spans 17 amino acids. Germline-derived CDR1 and CDR2 are LGHNA and YNFKEQ. V lost 2 bases to trimming and J lost 1 base; unmatched junction nucleotides: 4. The CDR3 region has the DNA TGTGCCAGCAGCCAAAGGGACAGGGGACTGAACACCGGGGAGCTGTTTTTT. Encoded protein: CASSQRDRGLNTGELFF.

V and J are TRBV28 and TRBJ1-1, with 7 bases fitting TRBD1. The germline V gene has CDR1 MDHEN and CDR2 SYDVKM. The V gene end was trimmed by 3 bases and the J gene end by 0 bases; junction bases not matched to a gene: 4. The CDR3 totals 15 residues. The CDR3 DNA reads TGTGCCAGCAGTTTGGGGGGACAGATGAACACTGAAGCTTTCTTT. Translation: CASSLGGQMNTEAFF. Supplemented by reference TRBV28 and TRBJ1-1, the full variable domain reads DVKVTQSSRYLVKRTGEKVFLECVQDMDHENMFWYRQDPGLGLRLIYFSYDVKMKEKGDIPEGYSVSREKKERFSLILESASTNQTSMYLCASSLGGQMNTEAFFGQGTRLTVV.

The chain is built from TRBV6-6 and TRBJ1-2, with TRBD1 as a possible D gene (5 bases). The germline CDR1 and CDR2 sequences are MNHNY and SVGAGI (reference sequence). The CDR3 runs 13 residues. V lost 6 bases and J 6 bases, leaving 14 bases between the germline ends. The CDR3 nucleotides read TGTGCCAGCAGCCCCTCGGGGGGGAATGGCTACACCTTC. It codes for CASSPSGGNGYTF.

The rearrangement links TRBV5-1 to TRBJ2-5; 9 bases match TRBD2. The CDR3 length is 15 residues. The J segment lost 13 bases and the V segment lost 2 bases, leaving 15 bases of the junction unmatched. Germline V gene lookup returns CDR1 SGHRS and CDR2 YFSETQ. For the CDR3, the DNA is TGCGCCAGCAGCTTTATCGGGACTAGCTTATCCGGGGGGTACTTC. Its translation is CASSFIGTSLSGGYF.

The chain links TRBV6-5 to TRBJ2-3; 8 nucleotides align to TRBD1. CDR3 length equals 15 residues. Germline assignment: CDR1 MNHEY and CDR2 SVGAGI. With 1 base clipped from V and 4 bases from J, the junction kept 4 bases outside the gene matches. The CDR3 bases are TGTGCCAGCAGTTACTACGGCAGGGGGCCAGATACGCAGTATTTT. Its translation is CASSYYGRGPDTQYF.

This chain joins TRBV9 and TRBJ2-3, with 9 bases lining up with TRBD2. This CDR3 is built from 15 residues. J lost 2 bases, V lost 4 bases, and 5 bases had no gene match. The germline V gene has CDR1 SGDLS and CDR2 YYNGEE. The CDR3, as DNA: TGTGCCAGCAGCCCCCTAGCGGGAATCACAGATACGCAGTATTTT. This encodes CASSPLAGITDTQYF.

The V and J genes are TRBV2 and TRBJ1-1, with TRBD1 matching 9 bases. With V trimmed by 2 bases and J by 4 bases, 5 bases remained unmatched. Germline lookup yields CDR1 SNHLY and CDR2 FYNNEI. This CDR3 is built from 15 residues. The CDR3 sequence: CASSETGGLSTEAFF. CDR3 DNA: TGTGCCAGCAGTGAAACAGGGGGCTTGAGCACTGAAGCTTTCTTT.

The chain recombines TRBV12-3 or TRBV12-4 with TRBJ1-4; the D gene is possibly TRBD1 (6 bases). With 9 bases removed from V and 5 bases from J, the gap between germline ends came to 13 bases. The CDR3 is made up of 13 amino acids. This CDR3 is CASNRDNNEKLFF. DNA of the CDR3: TGTGCCAGTAACAGGGACAACAATGAAAAACTGTTTTTT.

In DNA, the CDR3 is TGTGCCAGCAGTTACGACAGTAATCTTAACTATGGCTACACCTTC. The encoded protein is CASSYDSNLNYGYTF. The chain uses TRBV6-5 and TRBJ1-2, with D perhaps matching TRBD1 (5 bases). The germline V gene encodes CDR1 MNHEY and CDR2 SVGAGI. V was pared by 2 bases and J by 1 base, with 11 bases between. The CDR3 totals 15 residues.

This clone was found a few times. The chain couples TRBV5-1 to TRBJ2-5; TRBD2 matches 7 bases. Germline V CDR1 and CDR2: SGHRS, YFSETQ. The CDR3 is made up of 14 amino acids. With V trimmed by 4 bases and J by 4 bases, 7 bases remained unmatched. The CDR3 protein is CASSPTSVGETQYF. The DNA of the CDR3 is TGCGCCAGCAGCCCTACTAGCGTGGGAGAGACCCAGTACTTC.

This clone was seen only once. The rearrangement links TRBV16 to TRBJ1-1, with D possibly TRBD1 on 5 matching bases. The germline V gene encodes CDR1 KGHSY and CDR2 FQNENV. Trimming stripped 4 bases from V and 2 bases from J, with 11 bases between. This CDR3 comprises 14 residues. CDR3 amino acids: CASSLGDLNTEAFF. The CDR3 bases are TGTGCCAGCAGCCTAGGGGACTTAAACACTGAAGCTTTCTTT.

This sequence joins TRBV28 and TRBJ2-1; TRBD2 aligns across 9 bases. The junction had 4 bases not matched to a gene; V was cut back by 2 bases and J by 5 bases. The CDR3 runs to 15 residues. Per the germline V gene, CDR1 is MDHEN and CDR2 is SYDVKM. CDR3 sequence: CASSLRSSGDNEQFF. DNA for the CDR3: TGTGCCAGCAGTTTACGGTCTAGCGGGGACAATGAGCAGTTCTTC.

The V gene is TRBV6-5, the J gene TRBJ1-2; TRBD1 agrees at 7 bases. Trimming at V came to 4 bases and at J to 8 bases, leaving 10 bases not matched to a gene. There are 14 residues in the CDR3. Germline V lookup: CDR1 MNHEY, CDR2 SVGAGI. The CDR3 DNA sequence: TGTGCCAGCAGTTCCGACGACAGGGAGAGGGGCTACACCTTC. As protein: CASSSDDRERGYTF.

The chain uses TRBV13 and TRBJ2-1; 8 bases are shared with TRBD2. V trimming: 2 bases; J trimming: 6 bases; junction bases outside the gene matches: 6. The CDR3 contains 15 residues. Germline CDR1 PRHDT, CDR2 FYEKMQ (reference sequence). The DNA for the CDR3 is TGTGCCAGCAGCTTATTAGGCGGGGGGACCAATGAGCAGTTCTTC. It yields the protein CASSLLGGGTNEQFF.

As regards this clone: At one end, the junction sequence differs from germline, possibly due to a read error. The rearrangement links TRBV7-7 to TRBJ2-5; TRBD1 might be the D (5 bases). Germline V gene data show CDR1 as SSHAT and CDR2 as FNYEAQ (reference sequence). The CDR3 consists of 15 residues. CDR3 coding DNA: TGTGCTAGCAGCTTAGACCCAGGGCCTCAAGAGACCCAGTACTTC. Its protein product is CASSLDPGPQETQYF.

The rearrangement joins TRBV28 to TRBJ2-7; the match to TRBD2 covers 10 bases. The CDR3 totals 15 residues. Germline CDR1 and CDR2: MDHEN and SYDVKM. Trimming at V came to 7 bases and at J to 0 bases, leaving 6 bases not matched to a gene. The CDR3 is CASIVASGGSYEQYF. Written as DNA, the CDR3 is TGTGCCAGCATAGTAGCTAGCGGGGGCTCCTACGAGCAGTACTTC.